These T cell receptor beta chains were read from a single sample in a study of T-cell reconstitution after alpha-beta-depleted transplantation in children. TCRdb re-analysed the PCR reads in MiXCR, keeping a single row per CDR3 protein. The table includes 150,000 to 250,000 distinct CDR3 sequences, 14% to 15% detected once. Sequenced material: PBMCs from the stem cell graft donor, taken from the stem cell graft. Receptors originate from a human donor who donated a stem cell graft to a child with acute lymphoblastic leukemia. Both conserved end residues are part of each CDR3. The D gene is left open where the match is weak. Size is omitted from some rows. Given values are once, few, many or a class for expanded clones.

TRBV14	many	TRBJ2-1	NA	CASSQRGARPSNEQFF	TGTGCCAGCAGCCAACGGGGGGCGCGTCCCTCCAATGAGCAGTTCTTC
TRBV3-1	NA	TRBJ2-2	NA	CATCQAGSRTGELFF	TGTGCCACCTGCCAAGCCGGGTCGAGGACCGGGGAGCTGTTTTTT
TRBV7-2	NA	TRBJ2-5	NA	CASSPQRQNYQETQYF	TGTGCCAGCAGCCCTCAACGACAGAACTACCAAGAGACCCAGTACTTC
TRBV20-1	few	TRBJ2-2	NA	CSARWGGELFF	TGCAGTGCTAGATGGGGCGGGGAGCTGTTTTTT
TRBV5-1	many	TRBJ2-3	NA	CASSSRTSADTQYF	TGCGCCAGCAGCTCCAGGACGTCGGCCGATACGCAGTATTTT
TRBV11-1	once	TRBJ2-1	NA	CASSSVGTAYNEQFF	TGTGCCAGCAGCTCAGTAGGGACTGCATACAATGAGCAGTTCTTC
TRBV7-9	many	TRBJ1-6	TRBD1	CASSRRQGNSPLHF	TGTGCCAGCAGCCGACGACAGGGGAATTCACCCCTCCACTTT
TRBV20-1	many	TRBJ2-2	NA	CSARDGNTGELFF	TGCAGTGCTAGAGACGGGAACACCGGGGAGCTGTTTTTT
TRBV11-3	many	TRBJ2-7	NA	CASSLGGPRRDEQYF	TGTGCCAGCAGCTTAGGGGGTCCTAGGCGGGACGAGCAGTACTTC
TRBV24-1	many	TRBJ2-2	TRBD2	CATSDISGRREGRAGELFF	TGTGCCACCAGTGATATTAGCGGTCGGCGGGAGGGCCGGGCCGGGGAGCTGTTTTTT
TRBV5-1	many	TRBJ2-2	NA	CASSSLRGNTGELFF	TGCGCCAGCAGCTCCCTGCGGGGAAACACCGGGGAGCTGTTTTTT
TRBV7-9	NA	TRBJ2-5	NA	CASSDTGESVETQYF	TGTGCCAGCAGCGATACGGGGGAAAGCGTAGAGACCCAGTACTTC
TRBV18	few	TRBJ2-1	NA	CASSPGREIETEQFF	TGTGCCAGCTCACCAGGTCGGGAGATCGAAACTGAGCAGTTCTTC
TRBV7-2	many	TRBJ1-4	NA	CASSPKIIPNEKLFF	TGTGCCAGCAGCCCGAAGATTATACCGAATGAAAAACTGTTTTTT
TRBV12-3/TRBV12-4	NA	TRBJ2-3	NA	CASSLHGEADTQYF	TGTGCCAGCAGTTTACACGGGGAGGCCGATACGCAGTATTTC
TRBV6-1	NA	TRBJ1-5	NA	CATKTDPGGNQPQHF	TGTGCCACTAAAACGGACCCTGGGGGCAATCAGCCCCAGCATTTT
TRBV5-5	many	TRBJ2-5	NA	CASSPFQGQETQYF	TGTGCCAGCAGCCCTTTCCAGGGGCAAGAGACCCAGTACTTC
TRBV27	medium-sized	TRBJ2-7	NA	CASRDSGGRYEQYF	TGTGCCAGCAGGGACTCCGGGGGAAGGTACGAGCAGTACTTC
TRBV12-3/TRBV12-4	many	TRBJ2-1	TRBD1	CASNLGQGRSFF	TGTGCCAGCAACTTAGGACAGGGCAGGTCGTTCTTC
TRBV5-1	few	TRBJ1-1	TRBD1	CASSTPGQGARAFF	TGCGCCAGCAGCACTCCGGGACAGGGGGCAAGAGCTTTCTTT
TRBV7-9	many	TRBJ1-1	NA	CASSLDRIEAFF	TGTGCCAGCAGCCTCGACAGGATTGAAGCTTTCTTT
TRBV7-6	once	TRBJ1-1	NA	CASSLAEGQYTEAFF	TGTGCCAGCAGCTTAGCGGAGGGCCAGTACACTGAAGCTTTCTTT
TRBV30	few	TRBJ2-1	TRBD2	CAWSPVAGGQFF	TGTGCCTGGAGTCCAGTAGCGGGGGGGCAGTTCTTC
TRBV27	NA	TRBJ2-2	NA	CASSFASTGELFF	TGTGCCAGCAGTTTTGCCTCCACCGGGGAGCTGTTTTTT
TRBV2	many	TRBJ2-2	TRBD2	CASRIVGGRRTGELFF	TGTGCCAGCAGAATTGTAGGCGGGAGACGCACCGGGGAGCTGTTTTTT
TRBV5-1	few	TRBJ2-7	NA	CASSFSLYSPYEQYF	TGCGCCAGCAGCTTTTCCCTCTACAGTCCCTACGAGCAGTACTTC
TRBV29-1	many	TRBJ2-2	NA	CSSTTGNTGELFF	TGCAGCTCAACGACGGGGAACACCGGGGAGCTGTTTTTT
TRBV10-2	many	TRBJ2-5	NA	CASSRVAGQETQYF	TGCGCCAGCAGTAGGGTAGCTGGCCAAGAGACCCAGTACTTC
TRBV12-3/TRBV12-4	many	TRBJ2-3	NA	CASSVGAEDTQYF	TGTGCCAGCAGTGTCGGGGCTGAAGATACGCAGTATTTT
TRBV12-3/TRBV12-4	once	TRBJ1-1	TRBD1	CASRWTGGLAFF	TGTGCCAGCCGTTGGACAGGGGGCTTGGCTTTCTTC
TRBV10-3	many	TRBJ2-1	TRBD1	CAISESKGGDEQFF	TGTGCCATCAGTGAGTCGAAAGGGGGCGATGAGCAGTTCTTC
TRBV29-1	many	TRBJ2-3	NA	CSVGTANENTDTQYF	TGCAGCGTTGGGACAGCGAATGAGAACACAGATACGCAGTATTTT
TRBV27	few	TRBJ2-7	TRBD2	CASSLFASGRVYEQYF	TGTGCCAGCAGTTTATTCGCCAGCGGGAGGGTCTACGAGCAGTACTTC
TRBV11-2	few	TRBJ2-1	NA	CASSVEPLANSSYNEQFF	TGTGCCAGCAGCGTCGAGCCTCTAGCGAACAGCTCCTACAATGAGCAGTTCTTC
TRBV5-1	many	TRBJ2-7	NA	CASSLRDQGDYEQYF	TGCGCCAGCAGCTTGCGTGATCAGGGAGATTACGAGCAGTACTTC
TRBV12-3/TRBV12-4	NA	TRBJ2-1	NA	CASSLGLAIYNEQFF	TGTGCCAGCAGTTTAGGGCTAGCGATATACAATGAGCAGTTCTTC
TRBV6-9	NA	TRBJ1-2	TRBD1	CASRFRLGGVQYGYTF	TGTGCCAGCAGGTTTCGATTAGGGGGCGTGCAATATGGCTACACCTTC
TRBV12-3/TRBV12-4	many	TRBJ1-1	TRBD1	CASRQGRIDAEAFF	TGTGCCAGCCGACAGGGTAGAATTGACGCTGAAGCTTTCTTT
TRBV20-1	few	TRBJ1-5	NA	CSARDPGTSNQPQHF	TGCAGTGCTAGAGATCCCGGGACATCAAATCAGCCCCAGCATTTT
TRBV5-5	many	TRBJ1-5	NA	CASSLLGDQPQHF	TGTGCCAGCAGCTTGTTGGGAGATCAGCCCCAGCATTTT
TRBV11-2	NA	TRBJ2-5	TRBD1	CASSKRRPGQGEETQYF	TGTGCCAGCAGCAAAAGACGGCCGGGACAGGGGGAAGAGACCCAGTACTTC
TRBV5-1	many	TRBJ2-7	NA	CASSFELVSSYEQYF	TGCGCCAGCAGCTTCGAACTAGTGAGCTCCTACGAGCAGTACTTC
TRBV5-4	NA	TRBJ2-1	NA	CASSQSISEQFF	TGTGCCAGCAGCCAATCGATATCTGAGCAGTTCTTC
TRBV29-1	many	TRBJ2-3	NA	CSVEKGGSADTQYF	TGCAGCGTTGAGAAGGGGGGGAGCGCAGATACGCAGTATTTT
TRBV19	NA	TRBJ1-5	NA	CASRGTSSNQPQHF	TGTGCCAGTAGGGGGACTTCTAGCAATCAGCCCCAGCATTTT
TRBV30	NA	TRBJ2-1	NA	CAWSRFGNEQFF	TGTGCCTGGAGCCGATTCGGCAATGAGCAGTTCTTC
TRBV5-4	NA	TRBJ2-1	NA	CASSPLQWGDNEQFF	TGTGCCAGCAGCCCACTCCAATGGGGGGACAATGAGCAGTTCTTC
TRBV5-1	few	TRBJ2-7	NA	CASSGPSSEQYF	TGCGCCAGCAGCGGCCCGAGTTCGGAGCAGTACTTC
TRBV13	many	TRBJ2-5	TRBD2	CASSPRLAGGPKTQYF	TGTGCCAGCAGCCCCCGTCTAGCGGGAGGGCCAAAGACCCAGTACTTC
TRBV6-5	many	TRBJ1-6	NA	CASTSGNSPLHF	TGTGCCAGCACGTCGGGGAATTCACCCCTCCACTTT
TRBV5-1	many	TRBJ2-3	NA	CASSLGAQDTQYF	TGCGCCAGCAGTCTGGGTGCCCAAGATACGCAGTATTTT
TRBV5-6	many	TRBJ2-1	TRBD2	CASSWGLAEAGKGDEQFF	TGTGCCAGCAGCTGGGGACTAGCGGAAGCCGGTAAAGGGGATGAGCAGTTCTTC
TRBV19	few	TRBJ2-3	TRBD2	CASTATQGGAGGTDTQYF	TGTGCCAGTACCGCCACTCAAGGGGGAGCGGGAGGGACAGATACGCAGTATTTT